One sample yielded the 5 T cell receptor beta chains listed below, sequenced in a study of T cells in Graves' hyperthyroidism and ophthalmopathy. There were TCR beta CDR3 regions amplified from RNA transcripts. With the HTBI primer set, the TCR CDR3 went through a first round of RT-PCR. In TCRdb, the multiplex PCR reads were re-called with MiXCR into one record per CDR3 protein. Among roughly 520,000 distinct CDR3 sequences listed, around 24% were seen once. Sequencing was performed on blood. The source is a woman in her twenties or thirties with Graves' ophthalmopathy.

The chain uses TRBV6-1 and TRBJ2-7; TRBD2 matches 9 bases. Germline CDR1 reads MNHNS; CDR2 reads SASEGT. The CDR3 has 15 residues. Losses at the gene ends were 1 base for V and 2 bases for J; bases not matched to a gene: 3. The CDR3 nucleotides are TGTGCCAGCAGTGAAGTTAGCGGGAGTCCCTACGAGCAGTACTTC. Protein sequence: CASSEVSGSPYEQYF.

This clonotype was counted many times. The chain employs TRBV19 and TRBJ1-2; D uncertain. CDR1 is LNHDA, CDR2 SQIVND, per germline (reference sequence). Between the trimmed V and J ends, which lost 6 bases and 3 bases, there was a span of 20 bases. The CDR3 length is 16 residues. The CDR3 bases are TGTGCCAGTAGGAGAACCGGGCCTCCCAAGGACTATGGCTACACCTTC. It is translated as CASRRTGPPKDYGYTF.

The gene calls are TRBV12-3 or TRBV12-4 and TRBJ1-2; no firm D call. The CDR3 sequence is 13 residues long. Trimming pared 4 bases from V and 3 bases from J, leaving 9 bases between. The CDR3 DNA is TGTGCCAGCAGTTCCGAGGGTTACTATGGCTACACCTTC. This gives the protein CASSSEGYYGYTF.

At least ten counts were recorded for this clonotype. This chain joins TRBV10-3 and TRBJ1-5; D may be TRBD1 (5 bases). The ends were cut back, 8 bases at V and 0 bases at J, with 8 bases in the middle. The V gene's germline CDR1 is ENHRY and CDR2 SYGVKD. This CDR3 spans 13 amino acids. The CDR3 here is CAIRGISNQPQHF. In DNA form, the CDR3 reads TGTGCCATCCGGGGGATTAGCAATCAGCCCCAGCATTTT.

This clonotype was observed many times. The genes are TRBV20-1 and TRBJ2-7, with no clear D. Trimming shortened V by 3 bases and J by 0 bases, and 12 bases separated the two germline ends. This CDR3 contains 14 residues. CDR1 DFQATT and CDR2 SNEGSKA come from the germline V gene (reference sequence). In DNA, the CDR3 is TGCAGTGCTAGGGACCTGGATAGCTCCTACGAGCAGTACTTC. Translated, it gives CSARDLDSSYEQYF.